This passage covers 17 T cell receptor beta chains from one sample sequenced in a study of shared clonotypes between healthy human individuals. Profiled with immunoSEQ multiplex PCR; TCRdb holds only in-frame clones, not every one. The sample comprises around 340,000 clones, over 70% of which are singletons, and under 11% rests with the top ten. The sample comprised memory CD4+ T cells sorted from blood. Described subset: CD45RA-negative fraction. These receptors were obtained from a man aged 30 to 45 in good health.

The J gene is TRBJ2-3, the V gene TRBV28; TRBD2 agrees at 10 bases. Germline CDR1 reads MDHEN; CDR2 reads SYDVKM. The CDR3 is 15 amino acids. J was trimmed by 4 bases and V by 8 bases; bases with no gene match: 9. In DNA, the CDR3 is TGTGCCAGCGGATCTAGCGGGAGTGGCGCAGATACGCAGTATTTT. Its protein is CASGSSGSGADTQYF.

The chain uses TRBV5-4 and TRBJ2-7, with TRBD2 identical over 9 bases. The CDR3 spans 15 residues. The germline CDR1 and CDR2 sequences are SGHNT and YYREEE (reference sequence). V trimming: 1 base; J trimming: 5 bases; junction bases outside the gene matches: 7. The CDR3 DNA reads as TGTGCCAGCAGCTTGCAAGGCGGGAGGGCAAACGAGCAGTACTTC. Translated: CASSLQGGRANEQYF.

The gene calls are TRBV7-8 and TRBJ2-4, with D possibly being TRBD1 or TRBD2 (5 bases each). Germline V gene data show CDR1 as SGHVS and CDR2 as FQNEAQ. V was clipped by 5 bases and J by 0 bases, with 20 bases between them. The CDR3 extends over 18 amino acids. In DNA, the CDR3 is TGTGCCAGCAGCCAAAGAGGGAGACAGCCATTAGCCAAAAACATTCAGTACTTC. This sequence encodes CASSQRGRQPLAKNIQYF. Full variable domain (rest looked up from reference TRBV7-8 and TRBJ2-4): GAGVSQSPRYKVAKRGQDVALRCDPISGHVSLFWYQQALGQGPEFLTYFQNEAQLDKSGLPSDRFFAERPEGSVSTLKIQRTQQEDSAVYLCASSQRGRQPLAKNIQYFGAGTRLSVL.

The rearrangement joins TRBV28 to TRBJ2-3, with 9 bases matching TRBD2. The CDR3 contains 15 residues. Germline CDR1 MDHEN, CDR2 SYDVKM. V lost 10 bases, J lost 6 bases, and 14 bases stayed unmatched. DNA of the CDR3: TGTGCCACCGCCTATAGCGGGAGTTCTTACGATACGCAGTATTTT. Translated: CATAYSGSSYDTQYF. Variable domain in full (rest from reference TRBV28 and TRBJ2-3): DVKVTQSSRYLVKRTGEKVFLECVQDMDHENMFWYRQDPGLGLRLIYFSYDVKMKEKGDIPEGYSVSREKKERFSLILESASTNQTSMYLCATAYSGSSYDTQYFGPGTRLTVL.

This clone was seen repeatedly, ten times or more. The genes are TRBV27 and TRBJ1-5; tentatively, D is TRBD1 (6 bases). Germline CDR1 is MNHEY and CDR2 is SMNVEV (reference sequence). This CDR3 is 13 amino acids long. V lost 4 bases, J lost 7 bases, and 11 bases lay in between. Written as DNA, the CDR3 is TGTGCCAGCAGTTCACAGGGCAGACAGCCCCAGCATTTT. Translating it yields CASSSQGRQPQHF.

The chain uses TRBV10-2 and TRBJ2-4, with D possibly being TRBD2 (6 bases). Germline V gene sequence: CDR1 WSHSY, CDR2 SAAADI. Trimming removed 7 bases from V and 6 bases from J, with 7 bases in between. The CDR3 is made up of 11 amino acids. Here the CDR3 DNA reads TGCGCCAGCACCGGGGGAAACATTCAGTACTTC. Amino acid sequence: CASTGGNIQYF.

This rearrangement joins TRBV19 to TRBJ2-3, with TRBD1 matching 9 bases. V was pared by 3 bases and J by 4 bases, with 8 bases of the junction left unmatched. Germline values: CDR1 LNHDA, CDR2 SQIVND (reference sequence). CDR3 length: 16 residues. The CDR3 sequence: CASSIPRDRDADTQYF. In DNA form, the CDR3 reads TGTGCCAGTAGTATTCCCCGGGACAGGGACGCAGATACGCAGTATTTT.

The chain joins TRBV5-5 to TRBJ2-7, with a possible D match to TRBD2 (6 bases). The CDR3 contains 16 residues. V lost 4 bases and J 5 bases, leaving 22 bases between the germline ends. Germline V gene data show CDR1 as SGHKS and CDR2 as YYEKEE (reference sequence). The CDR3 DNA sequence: TGTGCCAGCAGCCGTACGGGACTTACGAGCCCCCACGAGCAGTACTTC. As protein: CASSRTGLTSPHEQYF. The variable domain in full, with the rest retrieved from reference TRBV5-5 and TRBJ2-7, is DAGVTQSPTHLIKTRGQQVTLRCSPISGHKSVSWYQQVLGQGPQFIFQYYEKEERGRGNFPDRFSARQFPNYSSELNVNALLLGDSALYLCASSRTGLTSPHEQYFGPGTRLTVT.

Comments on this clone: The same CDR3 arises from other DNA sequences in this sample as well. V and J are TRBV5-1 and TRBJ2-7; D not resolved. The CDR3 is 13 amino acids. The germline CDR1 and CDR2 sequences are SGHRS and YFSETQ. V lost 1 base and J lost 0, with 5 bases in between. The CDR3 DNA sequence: TGCGCCAGCAGCTTGCTTGGCTCCTACGAGCAGTACTTC. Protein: CASSLLGSYEQYF. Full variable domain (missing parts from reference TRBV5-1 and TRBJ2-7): KAGVTQTPRYLIKTRGQQVTLSCSPISGHRSVSWYQQTPGQGLQFLFEYFSETQRNKGNFPGRFSGRQFSNSRSEMNVSTLELGDSALYLCASSLLGSYEQYFGPGTRLTVT.

In DNA, the CDR3 is TGCAGCGTTGTGGGGCCCGAGGGCATTCAGTACTTC. As protein: CSVVGPEGIQYF. The rearrangement links TRBV29-1 to TRBJ2-4; D tentatively reads TRBD1 or TRBD2 (5 bases each). V shed 4 bases and J shed 9 bases, with 13 bases lying between them. Germline-derived CDR1 and CDR2 are SQVTM and ANQGSEA. CDR3 size: 12 residues. The full variable domain, in which reference TRBV29-1 and TRBJ2-4 provide the parts outside the CDR3, is SAVISQKPSRDICQRGTSLTIQCQVDSQVTMMFWYRQQPGQSLTLIATANQGSEATYESGFVIDKFPISRPNLTFSTLTVSNMSPEDSSIYLCSVVGPEGIQYFGAGTRLSVL.

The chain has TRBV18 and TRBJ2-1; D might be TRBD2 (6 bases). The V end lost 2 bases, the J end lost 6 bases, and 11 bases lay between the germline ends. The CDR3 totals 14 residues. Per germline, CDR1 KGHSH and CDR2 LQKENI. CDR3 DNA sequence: TGTGCCAGCTCACCATTCGCGGGACGCAATGAGCAGTTCTTC. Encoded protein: CASSPFAGRNEQFF. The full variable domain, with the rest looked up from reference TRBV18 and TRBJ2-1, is NAGVMQNPRHLVRRRGQEARLRCSPMKGHSHVYWYRQLPEEGLKFMVYLQKENIIDESGMPKERFSAEFPKEGPSILRIQQVVRGDSAAYFCASSPFAGRNEQFFGPGTRLTVL.

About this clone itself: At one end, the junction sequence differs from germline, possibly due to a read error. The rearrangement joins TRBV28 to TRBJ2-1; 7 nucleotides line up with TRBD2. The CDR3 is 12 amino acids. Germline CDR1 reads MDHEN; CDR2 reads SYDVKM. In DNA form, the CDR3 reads TGTGTCAGCGGGAAGTTTATGGATGAGCAGTTCTTC. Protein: CVSGKFMDEQFF.

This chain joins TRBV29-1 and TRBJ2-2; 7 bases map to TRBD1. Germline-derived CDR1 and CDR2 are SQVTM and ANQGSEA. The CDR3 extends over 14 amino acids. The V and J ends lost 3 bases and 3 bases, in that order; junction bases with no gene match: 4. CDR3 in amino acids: CSVESQGHTGELFF. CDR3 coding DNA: TGCAGCGTTGAGTCACAGGGGCACACCGGGGAGCTGTTTTTT.

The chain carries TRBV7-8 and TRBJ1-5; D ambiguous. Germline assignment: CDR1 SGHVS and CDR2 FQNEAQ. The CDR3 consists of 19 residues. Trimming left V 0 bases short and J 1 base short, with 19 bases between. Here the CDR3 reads CASSLAPGQLRRSNQPQHF. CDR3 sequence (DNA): TGTGCCAGCAGCTTAGCGCCCGGGCAACTACGAAGGAGCAATCAGCCCCAGCATTTT.

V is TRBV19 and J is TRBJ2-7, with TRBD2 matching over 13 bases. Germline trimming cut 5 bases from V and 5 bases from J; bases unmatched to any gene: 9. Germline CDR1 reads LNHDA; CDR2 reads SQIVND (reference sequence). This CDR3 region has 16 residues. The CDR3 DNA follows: TGTGCCAGTAGTGCATCCGGACTAGCGGGAGTCGACGAGCAGTACTTC. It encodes CASSASGLAGVDEQYF. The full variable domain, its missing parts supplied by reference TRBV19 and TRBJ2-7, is DGGITQSPKYLFRKEGQNVTLSCEQNLNHDAMYWYRQDPGQGLRLIYYSQIVNDFQKGDIAEGYSVSREKKESFPLTVTSAQKNPTAFYLCASSASGLAGVDEQYFGPGTRLTVT.

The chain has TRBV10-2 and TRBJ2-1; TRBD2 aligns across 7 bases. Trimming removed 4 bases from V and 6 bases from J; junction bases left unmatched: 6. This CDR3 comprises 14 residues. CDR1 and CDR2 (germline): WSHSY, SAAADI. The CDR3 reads CASSVSGIGNEQFF. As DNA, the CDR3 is TGCGCCAGCAGTGTAAGCGGGATTGGCAATGAGCAGTTCTTC.

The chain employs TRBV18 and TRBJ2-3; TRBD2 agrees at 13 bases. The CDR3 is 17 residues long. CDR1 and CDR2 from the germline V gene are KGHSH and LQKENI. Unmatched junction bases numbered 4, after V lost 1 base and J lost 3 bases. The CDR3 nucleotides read TGTGCCAGCTCACCACTCGGGACTAGCGGGAAGACAGATACGCAGTATTTT. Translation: CASSPLGTSGKTDTQYF.